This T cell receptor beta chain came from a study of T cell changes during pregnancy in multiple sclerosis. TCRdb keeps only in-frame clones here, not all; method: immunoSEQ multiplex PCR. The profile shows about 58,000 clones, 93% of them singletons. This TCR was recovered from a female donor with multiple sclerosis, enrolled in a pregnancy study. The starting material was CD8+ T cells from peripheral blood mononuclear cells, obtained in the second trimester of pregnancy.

CDR3 in amino acids: CASEAYNEQFF. DNA of the CDR3: TGTGCCAGCGAGGCCTACAATGAGCAGTTCTTC. The chain is built from TRBV6-5 and TRBJ2-1; D is uncertain. This CDR3 contains 11 residues. Germline V gene lookup returns CDR1 MNHEY and CDR2 SVGAGI. V was trimmed by 8 bases and J by 2 bases, leaving 4 bases between them.